The clone carrying this TCR beta chain was seen at least ten times. The sample belongs to a study of regulatory T cells in long-lasting Graves disease. Specified time point: newly diagnosed GD, antithyroid drugs for less than 3 months. The TCR library used RNA extracted from PBMCs. Patients with Graves' disease were diagnosed by American Thyroid Association guidelines. Arm-PCR of CDR3 regions and iRepertoire HTBI primers were the basis on which TCR beta libraries were built. TCRdb used MiXCR to reprocess the multiplex PCR reads, holding one entry per CDR3 protein. The repertoire has 550,000 to 650,000 distinct CDR3 sequences, 15% to 20% of them found once; the top ten carry more than 10%. Germline values: CDR1 SGHRS, CDR2 YFSETQ. The CDR3 runs 12 residues. The V end lost 4 bases, the J end lost 7 bases, and 12 bases lay between the germline ends. These same data were also listed under a study on T cells in Graves' hyperthyroidism and ophthalmopathy. This second study notes: Exclusion followed for patients with uncontrolled infection, other autoimmune disease, pregnancy or lactation. Ophthalmopathy and stable hyperthyroidism were separated by a 13 V-J model.

The TCR sequence derives from a man aged 18 to 30 with Graves disease. Here the sequenced sample was peripheral blood mononuclear cells (PBMCs), taken at new diagnosis, from a patient treated with antithyroid drugs. The chain joins TRBV5-1 to TRBJ2-7; D tentatively reads TRBD1 or TRBD2 (5 bases each). This chain's CDR3 is CASSNRDLEQYF. The CDR3 DNA reads TGCGCCAGCAGCAACCGGGACCTTGAGCAGTACTTC.